A single sample is the source of the 17 T cell receptor beta chains below, sequenced in a study of shared clonotypes between healthy human individuals. TCRdb keeps only in-frame clones here, not all; method: immunoSEQ multiplex PCR. Of more than 2,000,000 clones listed, about 92% were seen once; the top ten hold 0.39%. Sequenced input: naive CD4+ T cells from PBMCs. As for subset: CD45RA+ positively selected. These receptors were obtained from a man younger than 35 in good health. Some clones in this sample may be carry-over from other donors' samples.

J is TRBJ1-1 and V is TRBV5-1; maybe TRBD1 (5 bases). Germline V CDR1 and CDR2: SGHRS, YFSETQ. V dropped 0 bases and J dropped 1 base, with 10 bases sitting between them. The CDR3 sequence is 15 residues long. The CDR3 reads CASSLAGRQNTEAFF. The CDR3 bases are TGCGCCAGCAGCTTGGCAGGGCGGCAGAACACTGAAGCTTTCTTT.

The J gene is TRBJ2-7, the V gene TRBV11-3; 7 bases line up with TRBD1. The J segment lost 3 bases and the V segment lost 3 bases, leaving 2 bases of the junction unmatched. Germline V gives CDR1 SGHNT, CDR2 YENEEA. CDR3 length equals 13 residues. The CDR3 bases are TGTGCCAGCAGCTTCCAGGGGGACTACGAGCAGTACTTC. Translated, it gives CASSFQGDYEQYF.

The V gene is TRBV19, the J gene TRBJ2-1; TRBD2 is a possible D gene (6 bases). The CDR3 consists of 16 residues. The ends were cut back, 6 bases at V and 3 bases at J, with 18 bases in the middle. CDR1 and CDR2 from the germline V gene are LNHDA and SQIVND (reference sequence). The CDR3: CASSIYGDFIYNEQFF. CDR3 sequence (DNA): TGTGCCAGTAGCATATACGGGGACTTCATCTACAATGAGCAGTTCTTC. The entire variable domain, with the rest obtained from reference TRBV19 and TRBJ2-1, is as follows: DGGITQSPKYLFRKEGQNVTLSCEQNLNHDAMYWYRQDPGQGLRLIYYSQIVNDFQKGDIAEGYSVSREKKESFPLTVTSAQKNPTAFYLCASSIYGDFIYNEQFFGPGTRLTVL.

This clone showed up just once. This chain uses TRBV7-2 with TRBJ2-3; D is ambiguous. The germline CDR1 and CDR2 sequences are SGHTA and FQGNSA. The V end was cut by 2 bases, the J end by 4 bases, with 16 bases between. CDR3 length: 16 residues. The CDR3 loop reads CASSLFGPAQADTQYF. The CDR3 coding sequence is TGTGCCAGCAGCTTATTTGGCCCCGCACAAGCAGATACGCAGTATTTT.

This rearrangement joins TRBV5-4 to TRBJ2-7, with D possibly being TRBD1 or TRBD2 (5 bases each). The CDR3 is 14 amino acids. Germline V gene sequence: CDR1 SGHNT, CDR2 YYREEE (reference sequence). The ends were cut back, 4 bases at V and 3 bases at J, with 14 bases in the middle. The CDR3 sequence: CASSPTGTSYEQYF. Written as DNA, the CDR3 is TGTGCCAGCAGCCCAACGGGGACCAGCTACGAGCAGTACTTC.

The rearrangement uses TRBV7-8 and TRBJ2-5; unclear D gene. Trimming left V 5 bases short and J 3 bases short, with 4 bases between. This CDR3 contains 11 residues. CDR1 is SGHVS, CDR2 FQNEAQ, per germline. The CDR3 spells CASSPKETQYF. The CDR3 region has the DNA TGTGCCAGCAGCCCAAAAGAGACCCAGTACTTC. The full variable domain, its missing parts supplied by reference TRBV7-8 and TRBJ2-5, is GAGVSQSPRYKVAKRGQDVALRCDPISGHVSLFWYQQALGQGPEFLTYFQNEAQLDKSGLPSDRFFAERPEGSVSTLKIQRTQQEDSAVYLCASSPKETQYFGPGTRLLVL.

The rearrangement links TRBV5-1 to TRBJ2-2; tentative D call: TRBD1 (5 bases). CDR1 SGHRS and CDR2 YFSETQ come from the germline V gene. The CDR3 is made up of 15 amino acids. The V end was cut by 0 bases, the J end by 6 bases, with 12 bases between. This CDR3 is CASSLVAGHSGELFF. As DNA, the CDR3 is TGCGCCAGCAGCTTGGTGGCAGGGCACTCCGGGGAGCTGTTTTTT.

The chain uses TRBV21-1 and TRBJ2-7; the DNA was not compared with TRBD2, the D call given in the table. TRBV21-1 is a pseudogene locus. There are 16 residues in the CDR3. DNA of the CDR3: TGTGCCAGCAGCAAATGGGGACGCCGGGAGCTATACGAGCAGTACTTC. Amino acids: CASSKWGRRELYEQYF.

The chain recombines TRBV11-1 with TRBJ2-2; TRBD1 is a possible D gene (5 bases). Germline lookup yields CDR1 SGHAT and CDR2 FQDESV (reference sequence). Trimming removed 1 base at V and 5 bases at J, with 11 bases between. The length of the CDR3 is 15 residues. This CDR3 reads CASSLGQGKTGELFF. In DNA, the CDR3 is TGTGCCAGCAGCTTAGGGCAGGGAAAAACCGGGGAGCTGTTTTTT.

The V and J genes are TRBV14 and TRBJ2-2; no clear D. The V end was cut by 0 bases, the J end by 3 bases, with 11 bases between. This CDR3 has 16 amino acids. Germline assignment: CDR1 SGHDN and CDR2 FVKESK. The CDR3 sequence: CASSQDRNSYTGELFF. CDR3 sequence (DNA): TGTGCCAGCAGCCAAGATCGAAACAGTTACACCGGGGAGCTGTTTTTT.

The chain is built from TRBV25-1 and TRBJ1-4, with a possible D match to TRBD1 (6 bases). Trimming cost V 9 bases and J 1 base, with 12 bases left between them. The CDR3 has 14 residues. The V gene's germline CDR1 is MGHDK and CDR2 SYGVNS. In DNA form, the CDR3 reads TGTGCCAGTCAACAGGGAGAAACTAATGAAAAACTGTTTTTT. Protein product: CASQQGETNEKLFF.

The chain links TRBV7-9 to TRBJ2-7; TRBD1 might be the D (6 bases). Per the germline V gene, CDR1 is SEHNR and CDR2 is FQNEAQ (reference sequence). Trimming shortened V by 5 bases and J by 6 bases, and 11 bases separated the two germline ends. There are 12 residues in the CDR3. Written as DNA, the CDR3 is TGTGCCAGCAGCGCCCAGGGGCGCGAGCAGTACTTC. It codes for CASSAQGREQYF.

A note on this clone: The same CDR3 is also encoded by other DNA sequences in this sample. The rearrangement links TRBV28 to TRBJ1-2; D gene unclear. Germline V CDR1 and CDR2: MDHEN, SYDVKM. Trimming took 3 bases from V and 5 from J, leaving 7 bases between them. CDR3 length: 12 amino acids. CDR3 residues: CASSLGSYGYTF. The CDR3 bases are TGTGCCAGCAGTTTGGGTAGTTATGGCTACACCTTC.

The chain couples TRBV5-1 to TRBJ2-2; D uncertain. The germline V gene encodes CDR1 SGHRS and CDR2 YFSETQ. V lost 5 bases to trimming and J lost 4 bases, with 9 bases between them. The CDR3 has 13 residues. The CDR3 DNA sequence: TGCGCCAGCAGGGAAAAAAGCACCGGGGAGCTGTTTTTT. It encodes CASREKSTGELFF.

The chain is built from TRBV7-2 and TRBJ2-1; 8 bases fit TRBD2. The CDR3 runs to 13 residues. Per germline, CDR1 SGHTA and CDR2 FQGNSA. V shed 5 bases, J shed 8 bases, and the junction held 5 bases outside the gene matches. The CDR3 DNA reads TGTGCCAGCAGCAGCCGGGGGGGATATGAGCAGTTCTTC. Translation: CASSSRGGYEQFF.

V is TRBV10-3 and J is TRBJ2-3; D not resolved. Germline V gives CDR1 ENHRY, CDR2 SYGVKD. V was clipped by 8 bases and J by 3 bases, with 6 bases between them. The CDR3 has 11 residues. CDR3 region: CAILRTDTQYF. The CDR3 DNA is TGTGCCATCCTTCGGACAGATACGCAGTATTTT.

Only one count was recorded for this clone. The V and J genes are TRBV14 and TRBJ2-1; the D gene is possibly TRBD1 (6 bases). This CDR3 has 18 residues. V lost 0 bases and J 10 bases, leaving 25 bases between the germline ends. The V gene's germline CDR1 is SGHDN and CDR2 FVKESK. This chain's CDR3 is CASSQDFLLGQHPLEQFF. CDR3 nucleotide sequence: TGTGCCAGCAGCCAAGATTTCTTGCTGGGACAACACCCACTGGAGCAGTTCTTC.